This T cell receptor (beta chain) was profiled in a study of T cell changes during pregnancy in multiple sclerosis. V was cut by 7 bases and J by 2 bases, with 11 bases left in between. Germline values: CDR1 SGHTA, CDR2 FQGNSA. The CDR3 extends over 13 amino acids. In its sample, this clone was seen once. This table comes from immunoSEQ multiplex PCR, and its TCRdb copy is limited to in-frame clones, with some not included. The table includes around 50,000 clones, 92% detected once. The sequencing used CD4+ T cells from peripheral blood mononuclear cells, collected after pregnancy. The rearrangement joins TRBV7-2 to TRBJ1-2; D call uncertain. The sequence was obtained from a female donor with multiple sclerosis, enrolled in a pregnancy study. Here the CDR3 reads CASTIRRNYGYTF. CDR3 DNA: TGTGCCAGCACCATCAGGCGCAACTATGGCTACACCTTC.